Following are 20 T cell receptor beta chains from one sample sequenced in a study of blood T cells in healthy people across ages. Alongside a J-beta primer mix, a sample-barcoded 5' primer served in a second PCR lasting roughly 7 to 11 cycles. TCRdb analysed the 5' RACE reads with MiXCR anew, one entry per CDR3 protein. In the table there are fewer than 2 million distinct CDR3 sequences, about 39% of which are singletons. The sequencing sample was made of blood. The receptors here all came from a human donor in good health.

J is TRBJ1-6 and V is TRBV7-6; no definite D call. Trimming pared 5 bases from V and 9 bases from J, leaving 11 bases between. This CDR3 has 13 residues. Germline V gene sequence: CDR1 SGHVS, CDR2 FNYEAQ. CDR3 amino acids: CASSLQFVSPLHF. As DNA, the CDR3 is TGTGCCAGCAGCCTACAGTTTGTTTCACCCCTCCACTTT.

Note on this clonotype: The DNA is omitted, as the CDR3 cannot be located on it reliably, and the CDR3 follows TCRdb's listing. V and J are TRBV10-3 and TRBJ1-1; the D call TRBD1 from the table was never checked on the DNA. The CDR3 comprises 21 residues, both ends counted. Germline loops: CDR1 ENHRY, CDR2 SYGVKD. This CDR3 is CAIRQDSSYEQYFGPGTEAFF.

In this sample, this clonotype turned up many times. The rearrangement joins TRBV11-2 to TRBJ2-6; D remains unclear. V lost 6 bases and J 0 bases, leaving 9 bases between the germline ends. The V gene's germline CDR1 is SGHAT and CDR2 FQNNGV. CDR3 length equals 15 residues. CDR3 sequence (DNA): TGTGCCAGCAGTTCAGGATACTCTGGGGCCAACGTCCTGACTTTC. It translates to CASSSGYSGANVLTF.

The chain couples TRBV7-9 to TRBJ1-2; D gene uncertain. The length of the CDR3 is 11 residues. V was shortened by 8 bases and J by 9 bases, with 13 bases between the two germline ends. CDR1 and CDR2 (germline): SEHNR, FQNEAQ (reference sequence). The CDR3 spells CASATTLSYTF. The CDR3 bases are TGTGCCAGCGCCACAACCCTGAGCTACACCTTC.

This clonotype was observed a few times. The genes are TRBV5-5 and TRBJ2-1; no definite D call. Germline assignment: CDR1 SGHKS and CDR2 YYEKEE (reference sequence). The CDR3 runs to 13 residues. The V end was cut by 5 bases, the J end by 3 bases, with 9 bases between. In DNA, the CDR3 is TGTGCCAGCAGGGCAAGGAACTACAATGAGCAGTTCTTC. Encoded protein: CASRARNYNEQFF.

This clonotype was seen more than once but under ten times. The V call is TRBV27, the J call TRBJ1-2; 7 bases line up with TRBD1. Germline loops: CDR1 MNHEY, CDR2 SMNVEV (reference sequence). J lost 8 bases, V lost 7 bases, and 13 bases had no gene match. The CDR3 length is 14 residues. The CDR3 bases are TGTGCCAGCACCCCGTCAGGGGGGTTGAGAGGCTACACCTTC. It is translated as CASTPSGGLRGYTF.

This sequence joins TRBV3-1 and TRBJ1-2, with D perhaps TRBD1 (5 bases). Germline CDR1 and CDR2: LGHDT and YNNKEL (reference sequence). V dropped 1 base and J dropped 2 bases, with 14 bases sitting between them. The CDR3 is 16 residues long. The DNA for the CDR3 is TGTGCCAGCAGCCAAGTTTGGGCTCGGACAAACTATGGCTACACCTTC. Its protein is CASSQVWARTNYGYTF.

V is TRBV29-1 and J is TRBJ2-1; D might be TRBD1 (7 bases). Germline lookup yields CDR1 SQVTM and CDR2 ANQGSEA. CDR3 length: 11 residues. V lost 5 bases to trimming and J lost 15 bases, with 17 bases between them. In DNA, the CDR3 is TGCAGCGTTACGACAGGGATGGGGGGGTTCTTC. Translating it yields CSVTTGMGGFF.

The rearrangement uses TRBV7-9 and TRBJ2-7; D uncertain. This CDR3 region has 12 residues. The V gene lost 5 bases and the J gene lost 2 bases, with 7 bases spanning the gap. Germline CDR1 SEHNR, CDR2 FQNEAQ (reference sequence). CDR3 nucleotide sequence: TGTGCCAGCAGCGCCCAGACCTACGAGCAGTACTTC. This codes for CASSAQTYEQYF.

The V call is TRBV7-2, the J call TRBJ2-5; TRBD2 is a possible D gene (6 bases). The CDR3 loop spans 15 amino acids. V dropped 4 bases and J dropped 2 bases, with 14 bases sitting between them. Germline CDR1 SGHTA, CDR2 FQGNSA. The CDR3 bases are TGTGCCAGCAGCTCGGGACTCGGGCCGCAAGAGACCCAGTACTTC. This codes for CASSSGLGPQETQYF.

The chain is built from TRBV20-1 and TRBJ2-1; 8 bases are a match to TRBD2. This CDR3 is 13 amino acids long. The V gene end was trimmed by 8 bases and the J gene end by 2 bases; junction bases not matched to a gene: 5. Germline assignment: CDR1 DFQATT and CDR2 SNEGSKA (reference sequence). The CDR3 DNA reads TGCAGTTCCCAGCGGGGGACCTACAATGAGCAGTTCTTC. Translation gives CSSQRGTYNEQFF.

This clonotype has just a few counts. CDR3: CASSSQRSGTGSSRGYTF. The DNA for the CDR3 is TGTGCCAGCAGCTCACAGCGTTCCGGGACAGGGTCGTCGAGGGGCTACACCTTC. J is TRBJ1-2 and V is TRBV7-9; 9 bases agree with TRBD1. Germline assignment: CDR1 SEHNR and CDR2 FQNEAQ (reference sequence). V dropped 4 bases and J dropped 8; count of bases not matched to a gene: 20. This CDR3 contains 18 residues.

The V gene is TRBV6-4, the J gene TRBJ2-3, with TRBD2 as a possible D gene (7 bases). The CDR3 is 15 residues long. Germline CDR1 and CDR2: MRHNA and SNTAGT. Between the trimmed V and J ends, which lost 4 bases and 4 bases, there was a span of 15 bases. The CDR3 spells CASSVGAGASDTQYF. CDR3 DNA: TGTGCCAGCAGTGTAGGTGCGGGGGCATCAGATACGCAGTATTTT.

About this clonotype: At one boundary the junction diverges from the germline segment, which might be a read error. The CDR3 region has the DNA TGCGCCTGGGGCGGACCCCGTTTGGGAGAGCAGTACTTC. Encoded protein: CAWGGPRLGEQYF. This chain uses TRBV30 with TRBJ2-4, with D perhaps being TRBD1 or TRBD2 (5 bases each). Germline values: CDR1 GTSNPN, CDR2 SVGIG (reference sequence). The CDR3 spans 13 residues.

The rearrangement links TRBV29-1 to TRBJ2-2; D not resolved. Germline lookup yields CDR1 SQVTM and CDR2 ANQGSEA. The CDR3 is 12 residues long. V lost 7 bases and J 0 bases, leaving 6 bases between the germline ends. Here the CDR3 reads CSGTSNTGELFF. The DNA for the CDR3 is TGCAGCGGCACGTCGAACACCGGGGAGCTGTTTTTT.

The table lists this clonotype with a few counts. The V and J genes are TRBV20-1 and TRBJ2-1; no reliable D call. The CDR3 loop spans 15 amino acids. The V and J ends lost 2 bases and 4 bases respectively, with 15 bases between them. The V gene's germline CDR1 is DFQATT and CDR2 SNEGSKA (reference sequence). The CDR3 DNA reads as TGCAGTGCTAGACCGCTCCCCTTGGGGTACAATGAGCAGTTCTTC. Amino acids: CSARPLPLGYNEQFF.

This clonotype was picked up a small number of times. The chain uses TRBV6-2 or TRBV6-3 and TRBJ2-5; TRBD1 matches 9 bases. The V and J ends lost 2 bases and 3 bases, in that order; junction bases with no gene match: 10. The CDR3 has 17 residues. The germline V gene has CDR1 MNHEY and CDR2 SVGEGT. The CDR3 nucleotides read TGTGCCAGCAGTTACGCCCGGGACAGGGACCTCGAAGAGACCCAGTACTTC. Protein: CASSYARDRDLEETQYF.

The chain links TRBV4-1 to TRBJ1-5, with 9 bases fitting TRBD1. The CDR3 spans 16 residues. J was trimmed by 7 bases and V by 1 base; bases with no gene match: 8. Germline V gene lookup returns CDR1 MGHRA and CDR2 YSYEKL. Here the CDR3 DNA reads TGCGCCAGCAGCCAAGGGCCAGGACAGGGGCACCAGCCCCAGCATTTT. As protein: CASSQGPGQGHQPQHF.

This clonotype was detected once. The rearrangement links TRBV5-6 to TRBJ2-1; the match to TRBD1 covers 10 bases. The CDR3 covers 14 residues. Germline-derived CDR1 and CDR2 are SGHDT and YYEEEE. J gave up 8 bases and V 4 bases, and 6 bases lay outside the gene matches. The CDR3 here is CASSLSGTGDEQFF. The DNA for the CDR3 is TGTGCCAGCAGCCTTTCCGGGACAGGGGATGAGCAGTTCTTC.

The CDR3 coding sequence is TGTGCCAGCAGCTTAGAGGGTTGGTACTATGGCTACACCTTC. It is translated as CASSLEGWYYGYTF. The chain links TRBV7-2 to TRBJ1-2; D gene uncertain. There are 14 residues in the CDR3. CDR1 and CDR2 from the germline V gene are SGHTA and FQGNSA. Trimming removed 1 base from V and 3 bases from J, with 9 bases in between.